Below, 2 T cell receptor beta chains from the same sample are listed, as sequenced in a study of Ad26.COV2.S vaccination and SARS-CoV-2 variants. The sample's treatment: roughly 18 received Ad26.COV2.S at low or high dose, single or two shots; roughly five received placebo; per-sample allocation not given. Samples were taken on day 63 after the first vaccine or placebo injection. Here immunoSEQ multiplex PCR was the method, and the copy in TCRdb shows in-frame clones only, minus some. Counted here are about 420,000 clones, over 75% occurring once; the ten biggest clones make up 3.6%. Specimen: peripheral blood, collected in a trial of Ad26.COV2.S vaccine versus placebo. The source of these receptors is a person aged 18-60 years who received the Ad26.COV2.S COVID-19 vaccine or a placebo.

Only one count was recorded for this clone. V gene TRBV7-2 combines with J gene TRBJ1-6, with 9 bases fitting TRBD1. This CDR3 region has 18 residues. Germline V lookup: CDR1 SGHTA, CDR2 FQGNSA. Germline trimming cut 4 bases from V and 9 bases from J; bases unmatched to any gene: 16. The CDR3 nucleotides are TGTGCCAGCAGCTACTCCGGGACAGGGCCCCTGGGAGCTTCACCCCTCCACTTT. This encodes CASSYSGTGPLGASPLHF.

The CDR3 region has the DNA TGTGCCATCAGTGAGCCTAGGACTGAGGGATCCTACAATGAGCAGTTCTTC. Its protein is CAISEPRTEGSYNEQFF. The V call is TRBV10-3, the J call TRBJ2-1; possibly TRBD2 for D (5 bases). V dropped 2 bases and J dropped 1 base, with 15 bases sitting between them. Germline V gene sequence: CDR1 ENHRY, CDR2 SYGVKD. The CDR3 is 17 amino acids.